This TCR beta chain was identified in a study of cytotoxic CD8 clonotypes in ibrutinib-treated CLL listed by TCRdb under 2021. General notes on the study: The cohort was composed of about 10 relapsed/refractory and around 15 treatment-naive patients; IGHV unmutated status was identified in approximately 17 patients. Partial responses were observed in 24 patients and complete responses in 2; after a median follow-up of around 68 months, remission was maintained in roughly 15 patients and progression was observed in about twelve. Samples at response were collected after a median of about twelve months of treatment, with a range of about 6 to 36 months. On average, each sample had about 250,000 productive templates and under 95,000 productive rearrangements. Of the approximately 87 participants in the trial, about two dozen had longitudinal samples available. Cryopreserved peripheral blood mononuclear cells were obtained before treatment, at response, and at either sustained remission or disease progression. Every remission and progressive disease sample was obtained while ibrutinib was still being received by the patients. What the research found in general, with its limitations: At baseline, clonality was higher than in age-matched healthy donors and showed a strong correlation with circulating CD8+ T-cell counts. Public clonotypes were found to be uncommon and were observed to contract or remain stable during treatment; the increase in clonality was shown to reflect expansion of private clonotypes at ibrutinib response. Sampling times were not matched between sustained-remission and progressing patients, and lymph node repertoires were not studied. At ibrutinib response clonality went up, during sustained remission it held steady, and at progression it dropped back toward baseline.

There are a few counts of this clone. Which antigen it targets is not known. Within one base of it there is no much larger clone, and no base qualities were kept. Germline trimming amounts to 5 bases on V and 5 bases on J, with 5 as the count of junction bases outside the gene matches. The germline V gene specifies SGHTA as CDR1 and FQGNSA as CDR2. Including cysteine and phenylalanine, the CDR3 has 14 amino acids. Solely the CDR3 DNA is kept, with 42 bases framed from the first base. On a MiSeq, deep resolution sequencing aimed for a depth between 1 in 1 million and 1 in 200,000 T cells, with each clonotype covered 10x on average. TCR beta libraries were generated with the immunoSEQ hsTCRB Kit. In the source study's methods: Data were analyzed with ImmunoSEQ Data Assistant and ImmunoSEQ Analyzer, with V, D and J genes assigned per IMGT definitions. Clonality was computed as one minus normalized Shannon entropy of productive rearrangement frequencies, ranging from 0 to 1. Only overrepresented clonotypes making up at least 0.05% of each patient's repertoire were included in the public clonotype analysis. Some 13 repertoires from age-matched healthy donors, obtained from immuneACCESS, served as clonality controls. Held by TCRdb, this immuneACCESS table contains in-frame sequences only and omits some clones. Under half of the omission traces to an unresolved V gene where checked; the cause of the rest is unknown. The DNA was the basis for D and trimming; V, J and clone size are from that table. The sample records 200,000 or so clones, approximately 70% of which are singletons. Together, the top ten hold approximately 6.3% of the sample.

What the time point label conveys for this sample: 12 to 13 months on ibrutinib. Approximately 2 micrograms of genomic DNA were extracted from cryopreserved PBMCs for TCR beta library preparation. Longitudinal blood samples from CLL patients receiving ibrutinib monotherapy were subjected to high-throughput TCR beta sequencing. Patients were enrolled in a phase 2 open-label single-center ibrutinib monotherapy trial. The material was PBMCs, obtained after 12 months of ibrutinib treatment. The rearrangement combines TRBV7-2 with TRBJ2-5; the central 10 bases match TRBD2. This clonotype was sampled from a human donor with chronic lymphocytic leukemia. Read as DNA, the sequence is TGTGCCAGCAGCCAGCGGGGGGGCATGGAGACCCAGTACTTC. The encoded protein is CASSQRGGMETQYF.